Sequencing of this TCR beta chain was carried out in a study of OX40 agonist ivuxolimab in advanced cancers. Looking at the study overall: In this cohort, patients received ivuxolimab, an agonistic anti-OX40 (CD134) antibody. A mean age of approximately 58 years, range about 23 to 80, was recorded, and approximately 85% were male.

Study-level results: At 0.1 to 3.0 mg/kg, CD4+ and CD8+ blood T cells expanded clonally by week 6.

Trimming stripped 1 base from V and 0 bases from J, with 9 bases between. The CDR3 contains 15 residues. The V gene's germline CDR1 is SEHNR and CDR2 FQNEAQ (reference sequence). Concerning this clone: What it binds is unknown.

This table comes from immunoSEQ multiplex PCR, and its TCRdb copy is limited to in-frame clones, with some not included. Seen here are 50,000 to 70,000 clones, roughly 92% observed once, and the top ten hold more than 15%. V gene TRBV7-9 combines with J gene TRBJ1-1; D is uncertain. The material sequenced was CD4+ or CD8+ T cells sorted from blood, taken in a trial of the OX40 agonist ivuxolimab. The TCR sequence derives from an adult with an advanced solid tumor such as melanoma, head and neck, liver or kidney cancer. CDR3 coding DNA: TGTGCCAGCAGCTTAGGGCACAGACTGAACACTGAAGCTTTCTTT. This sequence encodes CASSLGHRLNTEAFF. Variable domain in full (rest from reference TRBV7-9 and TRBJ1-1): DTGVSQNPRHKITKRGQNVTFRCDPISEHNRLYWYRQTLGQGPEFLTYFQNEAQLEKSRLLSDRFSAERPKGSFSTLEIQRTEQGDSAMYLCASSLGHRLNTEAFFGQGTRLTVV.